This T cell receptor (beta chain) was captured in a study of shared clonotypes between healthy human individuals. This CDR3 is built from 15 residues. V lost 1 base, J lost 4 bases, and 4 bases stayed unmatched. Germline V gene lookup returns CDR1 SGHNT and CDR2 YYREEE (reference sequence). Sequencing used immunoSEQ multiplex PCR; TCRdb keeps in-frame clones, though not all of them. The data contain about 580,000 clones, 95% to 98% of them seen just once; the ten biggest clones take up 0.25% to 0.35%. Only CD45RO-negative cells positively selected for CCR7 counted as naive CD8 cells, so terminally differentiated effector memory CD45RA+ cells were excluded.

The rearrangement links TRBV5-4 to TRBJ2-7; 11 bases match TRBD2. The TCR originated in a man aged 25 to 45 in good health. The sample was naive CD8+ T cells sorted from blood. The CDR3 DNA follows: TGTGCCAGCAGCTTGTCCGGACTAGCGGGTTACGAGCAGTACTTC. Its translation: CASSLSGLAGYEQYF.